The present T cell receptor beta chain was sequenced within a study of cytomegalovirus exposure and HLA in healthy donors. Germline V CDR1 and CDR2: SGHNT, YENEEA. Trimming left V 5 bases short and J 4 bases short, with 15 bases between. The CDR3 runs to 15 residues. Vbeta (60) and Jbeta (13) primers were used in the PCR. Libraries were prepared by immunoSEQ multiplex PCR; TCRdb keeps only in-frame clonotypes and omits some of them. The data contain 150,000 to 200,000 clones, about four fifths of them seen just once; the ten biggest clones take up over 1.5%. The receptor was derived from a girl between 5 and 17 years old in good health and CMV-seropositive. Sequenced material: PBMCs. The chain recombines TRBV11-3 with TRBJ2-1; tentative D call: TRBD1 (6 bases). The CDR3 DNA follows: TGTGCCAGCAGCCCCAGGGGAGTTAGTTACAATGAGCAGTTCTTC. Translated, it gives CASSPRGVSYNEQFF. The full variable domain, its missing parts supplied by reference TRBV11-3 and TRBJ2-1, is EAGVVQSPRYKIIEKKQPVAFWCNPISGHNTLYWYLQNLGQGPELLIRYENEEAVDDSQLPKDRFSAERLKGVDSTLKIQPAELGDSAVYLCASSPRGVSYNEQFFGPGTRLTVL.